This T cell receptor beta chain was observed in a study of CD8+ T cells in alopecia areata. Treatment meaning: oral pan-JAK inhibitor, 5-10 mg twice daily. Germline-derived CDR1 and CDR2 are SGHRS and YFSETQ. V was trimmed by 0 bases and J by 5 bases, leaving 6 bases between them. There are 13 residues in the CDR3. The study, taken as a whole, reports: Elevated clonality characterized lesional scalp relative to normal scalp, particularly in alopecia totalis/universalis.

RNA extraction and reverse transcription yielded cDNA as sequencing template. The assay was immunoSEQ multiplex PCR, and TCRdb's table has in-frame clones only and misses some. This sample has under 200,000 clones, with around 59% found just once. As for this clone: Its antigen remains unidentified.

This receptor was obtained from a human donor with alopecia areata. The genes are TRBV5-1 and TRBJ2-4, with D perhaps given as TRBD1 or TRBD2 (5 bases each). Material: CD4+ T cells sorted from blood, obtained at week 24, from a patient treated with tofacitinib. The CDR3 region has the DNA TGCGCCAGCAGCTTGGGAGGGGAAAACATTCAGTACTTC. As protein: CASSLGGENIQYF. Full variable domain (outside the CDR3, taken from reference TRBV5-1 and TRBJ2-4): KAGVTQTPRYLIKTRGQQVTLSCSPISGHRSVSWYQQTPGQGLQFLFEYFSETQRNKGNFPGRFSGRQFSNSRSEMNVSTLELGDSALYLCASSLGGENIQYFGAGTRLSVL.